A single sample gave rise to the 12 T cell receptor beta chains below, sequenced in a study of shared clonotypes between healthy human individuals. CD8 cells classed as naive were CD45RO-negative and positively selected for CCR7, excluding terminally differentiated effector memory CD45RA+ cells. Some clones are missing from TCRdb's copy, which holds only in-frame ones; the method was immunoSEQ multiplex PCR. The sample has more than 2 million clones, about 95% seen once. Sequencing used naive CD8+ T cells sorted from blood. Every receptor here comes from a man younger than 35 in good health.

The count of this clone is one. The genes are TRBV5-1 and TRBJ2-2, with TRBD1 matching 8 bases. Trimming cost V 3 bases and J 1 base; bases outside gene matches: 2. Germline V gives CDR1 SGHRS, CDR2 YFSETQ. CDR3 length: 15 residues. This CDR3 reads CASSSDRVNTGELFF. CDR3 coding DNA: TGCGCCAGCAGCTCGGACAGGGTGAACACCGGGGAGCTGTTTTTT.

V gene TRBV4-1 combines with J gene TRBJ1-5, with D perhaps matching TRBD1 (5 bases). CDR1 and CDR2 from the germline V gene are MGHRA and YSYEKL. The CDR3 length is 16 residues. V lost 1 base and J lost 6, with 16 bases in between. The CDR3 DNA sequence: TGCGCCAGCAGCCAAGTAGGGCAGGGACCGGGTCAGCCCCAGCATTTT. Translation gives CASSQVGQGPGQPQHF.

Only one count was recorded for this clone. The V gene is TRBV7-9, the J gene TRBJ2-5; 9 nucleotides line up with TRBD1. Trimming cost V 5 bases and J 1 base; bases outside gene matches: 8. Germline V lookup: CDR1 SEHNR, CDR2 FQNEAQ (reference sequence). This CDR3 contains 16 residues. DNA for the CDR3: TGTGCCAGCAGCCCATGGACAGGGGCTTTCCAAGAGACCCAGTACTTC. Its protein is CASSPWTGAFQETQYF.

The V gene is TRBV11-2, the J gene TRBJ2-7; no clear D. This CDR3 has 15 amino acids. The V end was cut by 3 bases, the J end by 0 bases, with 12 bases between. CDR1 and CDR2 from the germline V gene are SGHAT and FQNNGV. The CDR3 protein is CASSLVEPSSYEQYF. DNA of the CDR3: TGTGCCAGCAGCTTGGTGGAGCCGAGCTCCTACGAGCAGTACTTC.

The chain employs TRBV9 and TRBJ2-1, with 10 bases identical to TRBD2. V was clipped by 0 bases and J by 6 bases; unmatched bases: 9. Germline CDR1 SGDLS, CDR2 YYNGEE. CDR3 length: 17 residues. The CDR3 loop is CASSVEREREGLNEQFF. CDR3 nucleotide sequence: TGTGCCAGCAGCGTAGAAAGGGAGCGGGAGGGCCTCAATGAGCAGTTCTTC.

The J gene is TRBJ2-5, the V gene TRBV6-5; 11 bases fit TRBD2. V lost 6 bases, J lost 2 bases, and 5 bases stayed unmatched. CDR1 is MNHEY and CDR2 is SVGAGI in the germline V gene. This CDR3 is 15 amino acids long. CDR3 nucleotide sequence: TGTGCCAGCAGCTCGGGACTAGCGGAACAAGAGACCCAGTACTTC. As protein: CASSSGLAEQETQYF.

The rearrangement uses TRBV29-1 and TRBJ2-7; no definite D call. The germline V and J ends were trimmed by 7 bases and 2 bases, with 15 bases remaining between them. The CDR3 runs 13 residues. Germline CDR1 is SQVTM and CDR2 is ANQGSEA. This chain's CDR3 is CSARFDGTYEQYF. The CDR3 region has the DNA TGCAGCGCTCGCTTTGACGGAACCTACGAGCAGTACTTC.

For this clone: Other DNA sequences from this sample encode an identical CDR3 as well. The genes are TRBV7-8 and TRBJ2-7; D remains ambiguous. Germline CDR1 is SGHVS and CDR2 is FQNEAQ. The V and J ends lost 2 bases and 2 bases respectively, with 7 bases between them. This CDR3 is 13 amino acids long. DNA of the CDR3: TGTGCCAGCAGCTTATTAGAGGCCTACGAGCAGTACTTC. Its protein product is CASSLLEAYEQYF.

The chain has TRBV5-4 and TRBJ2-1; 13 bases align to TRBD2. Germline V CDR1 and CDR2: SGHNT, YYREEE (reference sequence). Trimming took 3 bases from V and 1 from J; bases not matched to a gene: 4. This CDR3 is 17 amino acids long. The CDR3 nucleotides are TGTGCCAGCAGCTCCGGACTAGCGGGGGTTTCCTACAATGAGCAGTTCTTC. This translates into CASSSGLAGVSYNEQFF. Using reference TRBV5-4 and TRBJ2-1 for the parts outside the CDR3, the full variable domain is ETGVTQSPTHLIKTRGQQVTLRCSSQSGHNTVSWYQQALGQGPQFIFQYYREEENGRGNFPPRFSGLQFPNYSSELNVNALELDDSALYLCASSSGLAGVSYNEQFFGPGTRLTVL.

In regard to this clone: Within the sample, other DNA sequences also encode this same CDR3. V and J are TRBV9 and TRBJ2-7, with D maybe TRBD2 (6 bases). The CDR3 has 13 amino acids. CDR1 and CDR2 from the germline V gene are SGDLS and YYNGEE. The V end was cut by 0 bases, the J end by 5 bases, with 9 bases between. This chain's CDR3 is CASSVVGGDEQYF. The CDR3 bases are TGTGCCAGCAGCGTAGTAGGCGGGGACGAGCAGTACTTC.

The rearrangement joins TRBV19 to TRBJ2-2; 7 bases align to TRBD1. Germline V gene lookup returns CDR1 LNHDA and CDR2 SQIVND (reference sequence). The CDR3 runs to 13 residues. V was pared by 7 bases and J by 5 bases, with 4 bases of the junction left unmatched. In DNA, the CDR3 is TGTGCCAGTACTACGGGACAGACCGGGGAGCTGTTTTTT. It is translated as CASTTGQTGELFF.

The CDR3 coding sequence is TGTGCCAGTAGTATAGACAGGACAGGAGATTACAATCAGCCCCAGCATTTT. It is translated as CASSIDRTGDYNQPQHF. The J gene is TRBJ1-5, the V gene TRBV19, with 7 bases aligning to TRBD1. The V segment lost 0 bases and the J segment 3 bases; nucleotides outside the gene matches: 8. The germline V gene has CDR1 LNHDA and CDR2 SQIVND (reference sequence). The CDR3 totals 17 residues.